What follows is one T cell receptor beta chain and its context. This sample stems from a study of cytotoxic CD8 clonotypes in ibrutinib-treated CLL. The CDR3 is 14 amino acids. Trimming took off 5 bases at V and 0 bases at J, with 8 bases between the two ends. Germline V gene data show CDR1 as LNHNV and CDR2 as YYDKDF (reference sequence). The method was immunoSEQ multiplex PCR; TCRdb's version includes in-frame clones alone and lacks a portion of them. The sample holds roughly 15,000 clones, 55% to 65% seen once. Sequences were derived from PBMCs, sampled before ibrutinib treatment. The rearrangement uses TRBV15 and TRBJ2-1; unclear D gene. This receptor was obtained from a human donor with chronic lymphocytic leukemia. The CDR3 loop is CATSDRPSYNEQFF. The CDR3 nucleotides are TGTGCCACCAGCGACCGGCCCTCCTACAATGAGCAGTTCTTC.